This record covers a single T cell receptor beta chain. This sample is part of a study of beta chain features in type 1 diabetes. Study background: Investigators examined approximately 110,000,000 sorted cells across all samples.

The V gene's germline CDR1 is SGHRS and CDR2 YFSETQ. This CDR3 is 13 amino acids long. The V end was cut by 0 bases, the J end by 6 bases, with 8 bases between. Expressed TCRB transcripts were sequenced after all isolated RNA was converted to cDNA. Measured with immunoSEQ multiplex PCR; TCRdb has only the in-frame clones, and not every one. The sample shows about 320,000 clones, around 13% of them seen only once. The clonotype was recovered from a man under 40 in good health. This chain connects TRBV5-1 to TRBJ2-3; no firm D call. Sequenced material: central memory CD4+ T cells from blood. The CDR3 DNA reads as TGCGCCAGCAGCTTGGGCCCTTGGGATACGCAGTATTTT. Its translation is CASSLGPWDTQYF.